This is a list of T cell receptor beta chains from one sample in a study of shared T cell receptors in the human thymus. TCRdb keeps only in-frame clones here, not all; method: immunoSEQ multiplex PCR. The repertoire holds approximately 400,000 clones, with approximately 95% as singletons. The sample consisted of thymocytes. These receptors were taken from a human donor. Both conserved end residues are part of each CDR3.

V gene	CDR3 length	J gene	CDR3 protein
TRBV9	19	TRBJ2-7	CASSPFPKGTSGRGHEQYF
TRBV6-1	16	TRBJ2-1	CASSEATPAPHNEQFF
TRBV7-6	16	TRBJ1-2	CASSPGGREVGYGYTF
TRBV6-1	15	TRBJ2-2	CASPGPPVDTGELFF
TRBV9	14	TRBJ2-3	CASSVGRGPDTQYF
TRBV2	12	TRBJ1-3	CASSEAIVQFNF
TRBV27	13	TRBJ1-2	CASRPRQGDGYTF
TRBV28	15	TRBJ1-5	CASSFIPGRRQPQHF
TRBV9	20	TRBJ2-3	CASSVEHSSTGGVSTDTQYF
TRBV4-1	17	TRBJ2-1	CASSQDRGSPTYNEQFF
TRBV28	20	TRBJ2-7	CASSLSPGTGVAGEPYEQYF
TRBV7-9	16	TRBJ2-3	CASSSLAGIVADTQYF
TRBV27	15	TRBJ1-2	CASSSLMMGAQGYTF
TRBV27	14	TRBJ2-5	CASSRQGGSETQYF
TRBV5-1	21	TRBJ1-1	CASSRSPPRTRGMGWYTEAFF
TRBV5-1	24	TRBJ2-7	CASTPSSRGRLFLREQGRRSEQYF
TRBV27	18	TRBJ2-3	CASSLDGTSGREGDTQYF
TRBV19	16	TRBJ2-1	CASSPSLERLLDEQFF
TRBV21-1	14	TRBJ2-7	CASSKQGSPYEQYF
TRBV19	18	TRBJ2-6	CASSMRSDAGAGANVLTF
TRBV15	15	TRBJ2-7	CATSRGTGNFYEQYF
TRBV27	15	TRBJ2-3	CASSPRDRATDTQYF
TRBV28	14	TRBJ2-2	CASSLRPNTGELFF
TRBV9	16	TRBJ2-5	CASSVVWLADQETQYF
TRBV27	15	TRBJ2-7	CASSGTGGVHYEQYF
TRBV28	17	-	CASSSHEFGAGAYEQYF
TRBV29-1	14	TRBJ1-4	CSVAHLEEGEKLFF
TRBV6-5	14	TRBJ1-3	CASRGQGSGNTIYF
TRBV28	16	TRBJ2-5	CASKAGGRDRGETQYF
TRBV7-9	16	TRBJ2-1	CASSLARGRAYNEQFF
TRBV14	15	TRBJ2-7	CASSQDGTGPYEQYF
TRBV2	15	TRBJ1-2	CASSEGGGSDYGYTF
TRBV4-2	21	TRBJ2-3	CASSQDTTGGPLESSTDTQYF
TRBV19	13	TRBJ1-1	CATKSGSYTEAFF
TRBV28	13	TRBJ1-5	CASRGKGDQPQHF
TRBV5-4	15	TRBJ1-5	CASSSGGQAQQPQHF
TRBV28	14	TRBJ2-7	CASSPSAMGDEQYF
TRBV6-5	14	TRBJ2-7	CASNPTGRSYEQYF
TRBV19	18	TRBJ1-5	CASSIDPSSRDPHQPQHF
TRBV2	12	TRBJ2-7	CASSDRWYEQYF
TRBV27	15	TRBJ2-7	CASSLGTGTTYEQYF
TRBV11-2	14	TRBJ1-1	CASSLVGENTEAFF
TRBV4-2	18	TRBJ2-2	CASSQWWQGLKFTGELFF
TRBV18	17	TRBJ1-2	CASSPRFGTGVNYGHTF
TRBV10-3	17	TRBJ2-7	CAISKPRWDQSSYEQYF
TRBV6-4	15	TRBJ1-1	CASSDSREGRTEAFF